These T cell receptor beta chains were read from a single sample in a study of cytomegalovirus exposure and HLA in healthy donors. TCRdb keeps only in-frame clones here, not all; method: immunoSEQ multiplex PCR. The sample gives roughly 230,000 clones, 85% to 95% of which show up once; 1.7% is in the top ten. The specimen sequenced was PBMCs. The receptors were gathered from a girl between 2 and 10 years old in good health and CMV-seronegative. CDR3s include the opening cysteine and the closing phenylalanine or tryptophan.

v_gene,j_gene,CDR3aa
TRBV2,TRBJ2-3,CASTRDRGYGDTQYF
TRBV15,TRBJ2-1,CATSSELAGGPRELIEQFF
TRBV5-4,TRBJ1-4,CASSLRGGEKLFF
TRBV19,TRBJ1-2,CASSIDGTGFHGYTF
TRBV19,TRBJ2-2,CASSLGTANTGELFF
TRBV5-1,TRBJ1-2,CASAWDREGYTF
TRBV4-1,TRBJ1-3,CASSQPGQGARNTIYF
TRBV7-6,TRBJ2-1,CASNRGGGYNEQFF
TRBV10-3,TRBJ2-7,CAISGLASSYEQYF
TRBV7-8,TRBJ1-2,CASSFTGGYNYGYTF
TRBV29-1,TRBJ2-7,CSVLGRYYEQYF
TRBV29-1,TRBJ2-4,CSVAGFENIQYF
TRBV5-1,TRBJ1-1,CASSLTGTGKPNTEAFF
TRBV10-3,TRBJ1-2,CAIAETGDYGYTF
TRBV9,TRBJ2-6,CASSVDGQGARGANVLTF
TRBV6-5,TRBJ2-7,CASRARQGPSYEQYF
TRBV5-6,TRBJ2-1,CASSSGKGEQFF
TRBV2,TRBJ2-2,CASSDFAGWTIAGELFF
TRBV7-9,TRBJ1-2,CASSSPIAGQGASGYTF
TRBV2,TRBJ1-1,CASRRTENTEAFF
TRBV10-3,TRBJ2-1,CAISESGGGSYNEQFF
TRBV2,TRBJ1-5,CASSEGDRGKSRPQHF
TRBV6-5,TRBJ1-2,CASSYLNKGQGHGYTF